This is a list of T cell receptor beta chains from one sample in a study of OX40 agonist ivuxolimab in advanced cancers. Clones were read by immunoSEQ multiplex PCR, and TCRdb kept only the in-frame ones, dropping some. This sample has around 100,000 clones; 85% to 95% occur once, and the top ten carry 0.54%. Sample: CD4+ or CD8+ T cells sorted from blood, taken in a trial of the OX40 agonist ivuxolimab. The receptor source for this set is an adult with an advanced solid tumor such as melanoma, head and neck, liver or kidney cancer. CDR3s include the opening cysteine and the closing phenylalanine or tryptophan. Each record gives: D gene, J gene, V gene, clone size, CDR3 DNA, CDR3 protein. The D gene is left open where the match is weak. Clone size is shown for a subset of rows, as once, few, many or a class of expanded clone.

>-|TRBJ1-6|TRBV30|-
TGTGCCTGGGTGGACCCCCCTTCACCCCTCCACTTT
CAWVDPPSPLHF
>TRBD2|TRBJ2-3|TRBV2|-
TGTGCCAGCAGTGATGAGCGGGATGCAGATACGCAGTATTTT
CASSDERDADTQYF
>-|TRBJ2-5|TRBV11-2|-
TGTGCCAGCAGCGTGGGCTACCAAGAGACCCAGTACTTC
CASSVGYQETQYF
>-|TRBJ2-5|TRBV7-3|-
TGTGCCAGCAGCCCCGGTGATCAGCGGACCCAGTACTTC
CASSPGDQRTQYF
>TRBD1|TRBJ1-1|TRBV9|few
TGTGCCAGCAGCCGGGGACAGGGGGCAAGAGCTTTCTTT
CASSRGQGARAFF
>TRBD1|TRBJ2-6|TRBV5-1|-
TGCGCCAGCAGCACGGGACAGTTTTACTCTGGGGCCAACGTCCTGACTTTC
CASSTGQFYSGANVLTF
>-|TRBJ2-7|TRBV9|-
TGTGCCAGCAGCTCGGACGTTCTCCACGAGCAGTACTTC
CASSSDVLHEQYF
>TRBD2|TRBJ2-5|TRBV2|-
TGTGCCAGCAGCAATTCTCCGGGACTAGCGGGGCAAGAGACCCAGTACTTC
CASSNSPGLAGQETQYF
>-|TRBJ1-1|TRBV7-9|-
TGTGCCGTTGGACATCTTTGGACTGAAGCTTTCTTT
CAVGHLWTEAFF
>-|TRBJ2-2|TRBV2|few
TGTGCCAGCAGTACCCGTCCGACCGGGGAGCTGTTTTTT
CASSTRPTGELFF
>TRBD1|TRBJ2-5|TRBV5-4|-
TGTGCCAGCAGCTACGGGACAGGGGGACAAGAGACCCAGTACTTC
CASSYGTGGQETQYF
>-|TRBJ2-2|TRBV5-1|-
TGCGCCAGCAGCTTGAGTCTTCGTAGCACCGGGGAGCTGTTTTTT
CASSLSLRSTGELFF
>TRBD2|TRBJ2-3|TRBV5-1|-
TGCGCTAGCAGCCCTGGGGGACTAGCGGGAGGCCACGGGCCTACGCAGTATTTT
CASSPGGLAGGHGPTQYF
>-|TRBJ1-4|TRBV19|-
TGTGCCAGTAGCCTCAGACCAGGGGCGACTAATGAAAAACTGTTTTTT
CASSLRPGATNEKLFF
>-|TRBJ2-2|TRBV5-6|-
TGTGCCAGCAGCCGGGGAGGTTTAAACACCGGGGAGCTGTTTTTT
CASSRGGLNTGELFF
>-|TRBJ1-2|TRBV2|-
TGTGCCAGCAGCCAAGAACAGGACTATGGCTACACCTTC
CASSQEQDYGYTF
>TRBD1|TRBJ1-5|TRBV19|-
TGTGCCAGTAGTAGCGGACAGGGGCCCTTTCAGCCCCAGCATTTT
CASSSGQGPFQPQHF